The present T cell receptor beta chain was sequenced within a study of shared T cell receptors in the human thymus. The ends were cut back, 5 bases at V and 6 bases at J, with 23 bases in the middle. CDR3 size: 17 residues. Germline-derived CDR1 and CDR2 are SGHTA and FQGNSA. This table comes from immunoSEQ multiplex PCR, and its TCRdb copy is limited to in-frame clones, with some not included. This table holds 720,000 or so clones, 80% to 90% found once. These records were also assigned to another study, of human thymus T cells. Per that study: Thymus pieces cut out during corrective heart surgery were the tissue that was used.

The sequence was collected from a girl under three years old with a congenital heart defect. Source material: thymocytes. The rearrangement uses TRBV7-2 and TRBJ1-5, with a tentative D call TRBD1 (6 bases). This CDR3 reads CASSLDRLEGSSQPQHF. Written as DNA, the CDR3 is TGTGCCAGCAGCCTAGACAGGCTGGAGGGGAGTAGTCAGCCCCAGCATTTT.